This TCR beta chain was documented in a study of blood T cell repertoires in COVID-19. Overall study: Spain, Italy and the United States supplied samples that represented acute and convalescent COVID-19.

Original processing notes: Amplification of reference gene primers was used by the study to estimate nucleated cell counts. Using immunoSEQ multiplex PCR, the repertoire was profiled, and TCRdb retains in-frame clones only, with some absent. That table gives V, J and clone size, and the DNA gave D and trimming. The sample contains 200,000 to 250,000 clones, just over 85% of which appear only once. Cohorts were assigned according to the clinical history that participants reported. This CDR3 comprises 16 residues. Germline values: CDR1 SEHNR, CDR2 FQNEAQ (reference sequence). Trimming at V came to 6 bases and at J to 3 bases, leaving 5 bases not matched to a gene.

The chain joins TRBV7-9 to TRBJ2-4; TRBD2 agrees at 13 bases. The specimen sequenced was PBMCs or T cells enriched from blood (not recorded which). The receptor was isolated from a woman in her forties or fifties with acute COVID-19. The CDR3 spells CASRRLAGGGKNIQYF. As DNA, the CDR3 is TGTGCCAGCAGGAGACTAGCGGGAGGTGGCAAAAACATTCAGTACTTC.